This note documents a single TCR beta chain sequence. Its antigen remains unidentified. The input lacks base qualities; no much larger clone sits a single base away. CD8 naive samples were obtained by positive selection for CCR7 among CD45RO-negative cells, yielding a CD45RA+CCR7+ population from which TemRA cells were excluded. Healthy HIV-negative adults with no recently reported acute infections or vaccinations were included as donors. Every donor was a Caucasian adult residing in Nashville, Tennessee, USA. Blood was collected by leukapheresis, and PBMCs were isolated by Ficoll-Histopaque density gradient centrifugation and then cryopreserved in liquid nitrogen vapor phase. Analytical flow cytometry was used to check the purity and quantity of each magnetically sorted T cell population. From each sorted fraction, genomic DNA was isolated and quantified by UV absorbance on a Nanodrop 2000c. The source of the sample is a study of shared clonotypes between healthy human individuals (dated by TCRdb to the early 2020s). Some background on the complete study: Three men and a couple of women, aged 18 to 49 years, made up the cohort. Each donor's leukapheresis produced roughly between roughly 0.85 and 9.5 billion PBMCs. To increase sequencing depth and limit assay-specific biases, TCR repertoire library preparation and sequencing were carried out by different laboratories using diverse techniques. Blood TCR repertoires of roughly 5 healthy adults were deeply sequenced to estimate repertoire size and the extent of clonotype sharing between individuals. Per donor, three plates each were used for CD4 naive and CD4 memory, two for CD8 naive, and one for CD8 memory.

General study outcomes and caveats: Because the study included only a small number of donors, the genetic and exposure-history diversity represented was limited. Rarefaction of sorted-subset datasets indicated incomplete sequencing despite the large sequencing depth. Pairwise subsampling led to the expectation that sequencing depth would affect the degree of clonotype sharing among donors. Naive subsets generally had larger estimated clonotype richness than memory subsets. Compared with non-shared clonotypes, the clonotypes found in all four sorted-subset donors had higher generation probabilities. Sampling was limited to blood, and TCR repertoires in tissue likely differ from TCR repertoires in blood. Sharing across a few donors was observed for approximately 5% of naive CD4, 3% to 4% of naive CD8, around 2.5% of memory CD4, and roughly 0.4% of memory CD8 clonotypes.

TCR CDR3 regions were amplified from genomic DNA by multiplex PCR using the deep immunoSEQ assay. Genomic DNA extracted from each cell subset was distributed evenly over all wells of several immunoSEQ 96-well plates, and each plate served as one replicate. For sorted subsets, 200 to 250 ng of genomic DNA, equivalent to 25,000 to 35,000 T cell genomes, went into each replicate PCR. Purified libraries were measured with a Qubit 3.0 fluorometer, size-checked on a Bioanalyzer 2100, and measured again with the KAPA Library Quantification kit. Every immunoSEQ 96-well plate was sequenced on a dedicated single-read 150-cycle Illumina NextSeq 550 flow cell. The study's own analysis went as follows. Because only junctional sequences without quality scores were contained in the immunoSEQ output, filtering matching that applied to full-length reads could not be performed. Sequences were annotated with PyIR, a Python wrapper for IgBLAST v1.9, using IMGT germline references to assign V/J genes and CDR3. Any read was removed if the V/J assignment was weak (E-value above 1e-6), the CDR3 was missing, or the read contained stop codons, out-of-frame junctions, or ambiguous translated residues. A V3J clonotype was defined by an identical inferred V gene, J gene, and CDR3 amino acid sequence. Percentage overlap between repertoires was calculated by dividing the number of shared unique clonotypes by the size of the smaller repertoire. Repertoire richness was assessed with RTK rarefaction, the Chao1 estimator, and Recon v2.1 estimates of unobserved clonotypes. Generation probabilities were computed with OLGA for all TCRbeta clonotypes obtained by the gDNA method from several donors. Drawn from immuneACCESS, this table holds only the in-frame rearrangements with V and J called that TCRdb kept. Clones are partly lost; checked studies trace under half to an unresolved V gene and leave the rest unexplained. V, J and clone size were drawn from that table, and D and trimming were deduced from the DNA. The sample has some 2 million clones on record, roughly 95% of them singletons. The ten top clones hold about 1.1% of the sample.

This TCR came from a man younger than 35 in good health. Sequencing was done on a sample of naive CD8+ T cells sorted from blood. Interpreted using the paper, the cell subset or site label stands for: CD45RA+CCR7+.

The DNA reads TGCCGCGGGGAGGGGGACACTGAAGCTTTCTTT. It specifies CRGEGDTEAFF. The chain links TRBV20-1 with TRBJ1-1; a tentative D call is TRBD1 (6 bases match). CDR1 and CDR2, looked up from the germline V gene (reference sequence), are DFQATT and SNEGSKA. The CDR3 sequence holds 11 residues, the cysteine and phenylalanine included. Only the CDR3 region is kept as DNA, spanning 33 bases read in frame from base 1.